This T cell receptor beta chain was captured in a study of T cell responses to AZD1222 COVID-19 vaccine. Looking at the study overall: Second doses that came at about 4 or about 12 weeks were put together. Study observations and caveats: Donors were chiefly white British, with a greater number of females, and clonal diversity was perhaps underestimated.

Assay used: immunoSEQ multiplex PCR; TCRdb lists only in-frame clones, some missing. The sample yields approximately 110,000 clones, approximately 88% seen once. About this clone: What it recognizes is unknown.

The sample here was peripheral blood, taken on day 0 of AZD1222 vaccination. This TCR was recovered from an adult in good health.

The CDR3 is CASSQPGTGPYF. The CDR3 DNA is TGTGCCAGCAGCCAACCTGGGACAGGGCCATACTTC. The V and J genes are TRBV3-1 (or the pseudogene TRBV3-2) and TRBJ2-7; 9 nucleotides align to TRBD1. Looked up from germline, CDR1 is LGHDT and CDR2 is YNNKEL (reference sequence). CDR3 length: 12 residues. The trim removed 2 bases at V and 13 bases at J, leaving 6 bases unmatched.